This T cell receptor beta chain appears in the sequencing data of a study of cytomegalovirus exposure and HLA in healthy donors. 13 Jbeta primers and 60 Vbeta primers were used for the PCR. The protocol was immunoSEQ multiplex PCR, while the TCRdb copy is restricted to in-frame clones and leaves out a portion. The repertoire holds 35,000 to 45,000 clones, with approximately 76% as singletons. Germline-derived CDR1 and CDR2 are MNHNS and SASEGT. The CDR3 has 16 amino acids. V was shortened by 4 bases and J by 3 bases, with 16 bases between the two germline ends. The study, taken as a whole, reports: Owing to their indistinguishability, certain V segments, notably TRBV6-2 and TRBV6-3, were excluded. Reportedly, TCR beta sequences accurately predicted HLA-A and HLA-B alleles in most subjects. The authors listed around 150 TCR beta chains as cytomegalovirus-associated.

The table lists this clone with a count of one. Its cognate antigen is unknown. The receptor's source is a young woman in good health and CMV-seropositive. The sequencing sample was made of PBMCs. J is TRBJ1-5 and V is TRBV6-1; tentative D call: TRBD1 (6 bases). CDR3 nucleotides: TGTGCCAGCAGTGTCTCGGGACAAATTTACAATCAGCCCCAGCATTTT. Translated: CASSVSGQIYNQPQHF.